This TCR beta chain is drawn from a study of T cell responses to AZD1222 COVID-19 vaccine. Study context: Researchers grouped second doses given at about 4 or about 12 weeks into one pool.

Study-level points and caveats: CD4 TCRs linked to vaccination spanned spike, dominating at 160-218 and 743-854. The sample set comprised mostly white British donors with more females, and clonal diversity was possibly underestimated.

Of note for this clone: What it recognizes is unknown.

Sequencing was performed with immunoSEQ multiplex PCR; in TCRdb, only in-frame clones are kept and a portion is missing. The table records some 130,000 clones, about 80% of them present only once. The ends were cut back, 2 bases at V and 2 bases at J, with 10 bases in the middle. The CDR3 has 14 amino acids. CDR1 and CDR2 from the germline V gene are SGHRS and YFSETQ. The sequencing here drew on peripheral blood, taken on day 0 of AZD1222 vaccination. The clonotype was recovered from an adult in good health. The J gene is TRBJ1-1, the V gene TRBV5-1, with D uncertain. In DNA form, the CDR3 reads TGCGCCAGCAGCTTAAGTAACACCAACACTGAAGCTTTCTTT. It translates to CASSLSNTNTEAFF.